The rows below give T cell receptor beta chains drawn from one sample of a study of T-cell reconstitution after alpha-beta-depleted transplantation in children. TCRdb recomputed calls from the PCR reads with MiXCR, one row per CDR3 protein. The sample lists about 500,000 distinct CDR3 sequences, roughly an eighth occurring once. The sample consisted of PBMCs, mostly from graft donor cells, taken 180 days after TCRalphabeta/CD19-depleted stem cell transplant. Receptors were obtained from a female patient between 2 and 15 years old who had a stem cell transplant for aplastic anemia, so the T cells may come from the graft donor. Each CDR3 is given with its conserved first and last residue. Fields, in order: V gene, clone size, D gene, J gene, CDR3 DNA, CDR3 protein. D genes are given only for firm matches. Size is stated for part of the rows, as once, few or many counts, or as a class when the clone is expanded.

V gene: TRBV11-2
clone size: few
D gene: TRBD2
J gene: TRBJ2-1
CDR3 DNA: TGTGCCAGCAGCTTAGTTCTAGCGGGAGGGCCGGGAACCAATGAGCAGTTCTTC
CDR3 protein: CASSLVLAGGPGTNEQFF

V gene: TRBV12-3/TRBV12-4
clone size: NA
D gene: NA
J gene: TRBJ1-6
CDR3 DNA: TGTGCCAGCAGTTTAGTTGGAAAACCCCTCCACTTT
CDR3 protein: CASSLVGKPLHF

V gene: TRBV7-9
clone size: few
D gene: TRBD2
J gene: TRBJ2-1
CDR3 DNA: TGTGCCAGCAGCTACACCCAGACTAGCGGGAGTTTAGGTGAGCAGTTCTTC
CDR3 protein: CASSYTQTSGSLGEQFF

V gene: TRBV3-1
clone size: NA
D gene: NA
J gene: TRBJ2-1
CDR3 DNA: TGTGCCAGCAGCCGGGACATCCGCTCCTACAATGAGCAGTTCTTC
CDR3 protein: CASSRDIRSYNEQFF

V gene: TRBV5-1
clone size: NA
D gene: TRBD1
J gene: TRBJ2-3
CDR3 DNA: TGCGCCAGCAGCTTACTCGGACAGGGGCCAGATACGCAGTATTTT
CDR3 protein: CASSLLGQGPDTQYF

V gene: TRBV10-3
clone size: NA
D gene: NA
J gene: TRBJ2-1
CDR3 DNA: TGTGCCATCAGTGTTCGATCCGACAATGAGCAGTTCTTC
CDR3 protein: CAISVRSDNEQFF

V gene: TRBV29-1
clone size: many
D gene: NA
J gene: TRBJ1-1
CDR3 DNA: TGCAGCGTTGCCGTCACGGGGAACACTGAAGCTTTCTTT
CDR3 protein: CSVAVTGNTEAFF

V gene: TRBV5-1
clone size: many
D gene: NA
J gene: TRBJ2-1
CDR3 DNA: TGCGCCAGCAGCGGACCGGAATGGGACAATGAGCAGTTCTTC
CDR3 protein: CASSGPEWDNEQFF

V gene: TRBV6-2/TRBV6-3
clone size: NA
D gene: NA
J gene: TRBJ2-2
CDR3 DNA: TGTGCCAGCAGATCTGAGGGCGGGGAGCTGTTTTTT
CDR3 protein: CASRSEGGELFF

V gene: TRBV5-1
clone size: few
D gene: NA
J gene: TRBJ1-2
CDR3 DNA: TGCGCCAGCAGCACTCAAGCAGGGGAGAATGGCTACACCTTC
CDR3 protein: CASSTQAGENGYTF

V gene: TRBV12-3/TRBV12-4
clone size: many
D gene: TRBD2
J gene: TRBJ2-5
CDR3 DNA: TGTGCCAGCAGTTTTAAGTGGCAGGGAGGGGAGACCCAGTACTTC
CDR3 protein: CASSFKWQGGETQYF

V gene: TRBV29-1
clone size: NA
D gene: NA
J gene: TRBJ1-4
CDR3 DNA: TGCAGCGTTGAAGATCGGGAACAGGGTCCTAATGAAAAACTGTTTTTT
CDR3 protein: CSVEDREQGPNEKLFF

V gene: TRBV29-1
clone size: NA
D gene: TRBD2
J gene: TRBJ2-1
CDR3 DNA: TGCAGCGGGAAGGGACTATGGGGTGACAATGAGCAGTTCTTC
CDR3 protein: CSGKGLWGDNEQFF

V gene: TRBV7-2
clone size: NA
D gene: NA
J gene: TRBJ2-4
CDR3 DNA: TGTGCCAGCAGCCCCCCGGGGATAGCCAAAAACATTCAGTACTTC
CDR3 protein: CASSPPGIAKNIQYF

V gene: TRBV5-1
clone size: NA
D gene: TRBD2
J gene: TRBJ2-1
CDR3 DNA: TGCGCCAGCAGCTTGGGCCCGGGACTAGCGGGCAATGAGCAGTTCTTC
CDR3 protein: CASSLGPGLAGNEQFF

V gene: TRBV2
clone size: many
D gene: NA
J gene: TRBJ2-3
CDR3 DNA: TGTGCCAGCAGTGCCAGGGGAATGAACACAGATACGCAGTATTTT
CDR3 protein: CASSARGMNTDTQYF

V gene: TRBV29-1
clone size: few
D gene: NA
J gene: TRBJ1-3
CDR3 DNA: TGCAGCGTTCGCGACAGCAATGGAAACACCATATATTTT
CDR3 protein: CSVRDSNGNTIYF

V gene: TRBV12-3/TRBV12-4
clone size: NA
D gene: TRBD1
J gene: TRBJ1-2
CDR3 DNA: TGTGCCAGCAGGATGACAGGGGGCCAAGGCTACACCTTC
CDR3 protein: CASRMTGGQGYTF

V gene: TRBV18
clone size: NA
D gene: NA
J gene: TRBJ2-7
CDR3 DNA: TGTGCCAGTGGAGGGGGCGAATACGAGCAGTACTTC
CDR3 protein: CASGGGEYEQYF

V gene: TRBV27
clone size: NA
D gene: NA
J gene: TRBJ1-2
CDR3 DNA: TGTGCCAGCAGTTTCGGGGCTAATAACTATGGCTACACCTTC
CDR3 protein: CASSFGANNYGYTF

V gene: TRBV15
clone size: few
D gene: TRBD1
J gene: TRBJ2-1
CDR3 DNA: TGTGCCACCCGGGTGAGGACAGGGGGTGTTCCTGAGCAGTTCTTC
CDR3 protein: CATRVRTGGVPEQFF

V gene: TRBV4-2
clone size: NA
D gene: TRBD2
J gene: TRBJ2-1
CDR3 DNA: TGTGCCAGCAGCCTCCTCTTGTGGACTAGCGGTAGGAATGAGCAGTTCTTC
CDR3 protein: CASSLLLWTSGRNEQFF

V gene: TRBV12-3/TRBV12-4
clone size: many
D gene: NA
J gene: TRBJ1-5
CDR3 DNA: TGTGCCAGCAGTCTTAATGGACCCCAGCATTTT
CDR3 protein: CASSLNGPQHF

V gene: TRBV27
clone size: NA
D gene: NA
J gene: TRBJ2-2
CDR3 DNA: TGTGCCAGCAGTTTATCAACCCGGCCCACCGGGGAGCTGTTTTTT
CDR3 protein: CASSLSTRPTGELFF

V gene: TRBV28
clone size: few
D gene: NA
J gene: TRBJ2-5
CDR3 DNA: TGTGCCAGCAGTTTACGTCCGACGGGGTACCAAGAGACCCAGTACTTC
CDR3 protein: CASSLRPTGYQETQYF

V gene: TRBV7-9
clone size: many
D gene: NA
J gene: TRBJ2-5
CDR3 DNA: TGTGCCAGCAGCTTAGTCGCGCGGGAAAAAGAGACCCAGTACTTC
CDR3 protein: CASSLVAREKETQYF

V gene: TRBV6-5
clone size: few
D gene: TRBD1
J gene: TRBJ2-6
CDR3 DNA: TGTGCCAGCAGTAGGACAGGGGCCGTCTCTGGGGCCAACGTCCTGACTTTC
CDR3 protein: CASSRTGAVSGANVLTF

V gene: TRBV12-5
clone size: few
D gene: NA
J gene: TRBJ1-2
CDR3 DNA: TGTGCTAGTGGTTTGTCACCGGGGGGCTATGGCTACACCTTC
CDR3 protein: CASGLSPGGYGYTF

V gene: TRBV10-3
clone size: NA
D gene: TRBD1
J gene: TRBJ1-6
CDR3 DNA: TGTGCCATCAGCCACTCCCGGGACAGGGGTGCCGAGAATTCACCCCTCCACTTT
CDR3 protein: CAISHSRDRGAENSPLHF

V gene: TRBV29-1
clone size: few
D gene: TRBD2
J gene: TRBJ2-1
CDR3 DNA: TGCAGCGTGCGCGGGGGTGGCTCCTACAATGAGCAGTTCTTC
CDR3 protein: CSVRGGGSYNEQFF

V gene: TRBV11-2
clone size: NA
D gene: NA
J gene: TRBJ1-2
CDR3 DNA: TGTGCCAGCAGCTCGACGCCATTTAACTATGGCTACACCTTC
CDR3 protein: CASSSTPFNYGYTF

V gene: TRBV27
clone size: NA
D gene: NA
J gene: TRBJ2-7
CDR3 DNA: TGTGCCAGCAGTCCTCAGCCCTACGAGCAGTACTTC
CDR3 protein: CASSPQPYEQYF

V gene: TRBV15
clone size: NA
D gene: NA
J gene: TRBJ2-3
CDR3 DNA: TGTGCCACCAGCAGAGATGGTCGGCGGAGCGGTAGCACAGATACGCAGTATTTT
CDR3 protein: CATSRDGRRSGSTDTQYF

V gene: TRBV29-1
clone size: few
D gene: TRBD2
J gene: TRBJ2-5
CDR3 DNA: TGCAGCGCACCGACTAGCGGGTATCAAGAGACCCAGTACTTC
CDR3 protein: CSAPTSGYQETQYF

V gene: TRBV20-1
clone size: few
D gene: NA
J gene: TRBJ2-3
CDR3 DNA: TGCAGTGCTCCTCGTGGGGAAGATACGCAGTATTTT
CDR3 protein: CSAPRGEDTQYF

V gene: TRBV11-2
clone size: few
D gene: TRBD1
J gene: TRBJ1-1
CDR3 DNA: TGTGCCAGCAGCTTAAGGACAGGGAAGAACACTGAAGCTTTCTTT
CDR3 protein: CASSLRTGKNTEAFF

V gene: TRBV7-6
clone size: few
D gene: NA
J gene: TRBJ1-4
CDR3 DNA: TGTGCCAGCAGCTCAGGGTGGACATTCCGGAGTGAAAAACTGTTTTTT
CDR3 protein: CASSSGWTFRSEKLFF

V gene: TRBV5-1
clone size: NA
D gene: TRBD1
J gene: TRBJ2-3
CDR3 DNA: TGCGCCAGCAGCCCGGCCCCGGGACAGGTGGAGGATACGCAGTATTTT
CDR3 protein: CASSPAPGQVEDTQYF

V gene: TRBV19
clone size: few
D gene: NA
J gene: TRBJ2-3
CDR3 DNA: TGTGCCAGTAGTCCCCAGAGGATAGGGGGGGCTAGCACAGATACGCAGTATTTT
CDR3 protein: CASSPQRIGGASTDTQYF

V gene: TRBV28
clone size: NA
D gene: NA
J gene: TRBJ2-1
CDR3 DNA: TGTGTCAGCAGTTTAGGGGGGCAGGGGGGGAGGGCCTACAATGAGCAGTTCTTC
CDR3 protein: CVSSLGGQGGRAYNEQFF

V gene: TRBV28
clone size: NA
D gene: NA
J gene: TRBJ2-7
CDR3 DNA: TGTGCCAGCAGTTTAGTGTCTCCATTCTACGAGCAGTACTTC
CDR3 protein: CASSLVSPFYEQYF

V gene: TRBV12-3/TRBV12-4
clone size: few
D gene: NA
J gene: TRBJ2-3
CDR3 DNA: TGTGCCAGCAGTCCCCTTAGCGCAAGAGCCACAGATACGCAGTATTTT
CDR3 protein: CASSPLSARATDTQYF

V gene: TRBV29-1
clone size: NA
D gene: NA
J gene: TRBJ2-2
CDR3 DNA: TGCAGCGTTGGGACTTCCGGGGAGCTGTTTTTT
CDR3 protein: CSVGTSGELFF

V gene: TRBV24-1
clone size: few
D gene: TRBD2
J gene: TRBJ2-1
CDR3 DNA: TGTGCCACCAGTGATCCCACCGGGACTAGCGGGAGGTACAATGAGCAGTTCTTC
CDR3 protein: CATSDPTGTSGRYNEQFF

V gene: TRBV4-2
clone size: many
D gene: NA
J gene: TRBJ2-4
CDR3 DNA: TGTGCCAGCAGCCAAGAATGGGGCGATCCAGGCAAAAACATTCAGTACTTC
CDR3 protein: CASSQEWGDPGKNIQYF

V gene: TRBV20-1
clone size: few
D gene: NA
J gene: TRBJ2-1
CDR3 DNA: TGCAGTGCTGACCACAATGAGCAGTTCTTC
CDR3 protein: CSADHNEQFF

V gene: TRBV20-1
clone size: few
D gene: NA
J gene: TRBJ1-5
CDR3 DNA: TGCAGTGCTAGGGCGTTGGGGGGTTCAGGAAATCAGCCCCAGCATTTT
CDR3 protein: CSARALGGSGNQPQHF

V gene: TRBV28
clone size: few
D gene: TRBD1
J gene: TRBJ1-1
CDR3 DNA: TGTGCCAGCAGTTTCCCGGACAGGGTGAACACTGAAGCTTTCTTT
CDR3 protein: CASSFPDRVNTEAFF

V gene: TRBV12-3/TRBV12-4
clone size: NA
D gene: TRBD1
J gene: TRBJ2-5
CDR3 DNA: TGTGCCAGCAGTCCAACTTCACAGGGGGCAGCCGAGACCCAGTACTTC
CDR3 protein: CASSPTSQGAAETQYF

V gene: TRBV29-1
clone size: few
D gene: TRBD1
J gene: TRBJ2-7
CDR3 DNA: TGCAGCGTTGAAGCCGGGACAGGGCCCTACGAGCAGTACTTC
CDR3 protein: CSVEAGTGPYEQYF

V gene: TRBV20-1
clone size: few
D gene: NA
J gene: TRBJ1-3
CDR3 DNA: TGCAGTGCTAGAGACGGAAAATCTGGAAACACCATATATTTT
CDR3 protein: CSARDGKSGNTIYF

V gene: TRBV9
clone size: few
D gene: TRBD1
J gene: TRBJ2-1
CDR3 DNA: TGTGCCAGCAGCGTAGGACAGGGGCCGGGAAATGAGCAGTTCTTC
CDR3 protein: CASSVGQGPGNEQFF

V gene: TRBV14
clone size: NA
D gene: NA
J gene: TRBJ2-5
CDR3 DNA: TGTGCCAGCAGCCATGGGGAGCCCCAAGAGACCCAGTACTTC
CDR3 protein: CASSHGEPQETQYF

V gene: TRBV5-6
clone size: few
D gene: NA
J gene: TRBJ1-1
CDR3 DNA: TGTGCCAGCAGCTTGATACAGGGTAGTGGGACTGAAGCTTTCTTT
CDR3 protein: CASSLIQGSGTEAFF

V gene: TRBV7-6
clone size: NA
D gene: NA
J gene: TRBJ1-1
CDR3 DNA: TGTGCCAGCAGCCCTCCGAGATTAAATACTGAAGCTTTCTTT
CDR3 protein: CASSPPRLNTEAFF

V gene: TRBV12-3/TRBV12-4
clone size: many
D gene: NA
J gene: TRBJ2-3
CDR3 DNA: TGTGCCAGCAAGTTTGCAGATACGCAGTATTTT
CDR3 protein: CASKFADTQYF

V gene: TRBV15
clone size: NA
D gene: NA
J gene: TRBJ2-3
CDR3 DNA: TGTGCCACCAGCAGAGATACGGATCAGGGTACGCAGTATTTT
CDR3 protein: CATSRDTDQGTQYF